Listed below are T cell receptor beta chains from one sample, sequenced in a study of early T cells in non-severe SARS-CoV-2 infection. TCRdb used MiXCR to reprocess the 5' RACE reads, holding one entry per CDR3 protein. Among about 67,000 distinct CDR3 sequences listed, roughly 12% were seen once. Sequencing was done on a sample of whole blood. These receptors came from an adult who was a healthcare worker with PCR-confirmed SARS-CoV-2 infection or an uninfected control (not recorded which). Both conserved end residues are part of each CDR3. The D gene is left open where the match is weak. Size is stated for part of the rows, as once, few or many counts, or as a class when the clone is expanded.

j_call: TRBJ1-1
d_call: NA
clone_size: many
v_call: TRBV18
cdr3_nt: TGTGCCAGCTCACCGCCGAACGGTGGGACTGAAGCTTTCTTT
cdr3_aa: CASSPPNGGTEAFF

j_call: TRBJ2-1
d_call: TRBD1
clone_size: many
v_call: TRBV9
cdr3_nt: TGTGCCAGCAGCATAGGACAGGATACCTACAATGAGCAGTTCTTC
cdr3_aa: CASSIGQDTYNEQFF

j_call: TRBJ1-2
d_call: NA
clone_size: many
v_call: TRBV6-2/TRBV6-3
cdr3_nt: TGTGCCAGCAGTTCTGTGGCCCCCGGCTACACCTTC
cdr3_aa: CASSSVAPGYTF

j_call: TRBJ2-5
d_call: NA
clone_size: NA
v_call: TRBV12-3/TRBV12-4
cdr3_nt: TGTGCCAGCAGTTTAACCGGGACGTTAGAGACCCAGTACTTC
cdr3_aa: CASSLTGTLETQYF

j_call: TRBJ2-5
d_call: NA
clone_size: many
v_call: TRBV20-1
cdr3_nt: TGCAGTGCTAGGGCGGTGGGTAGAGAGACCCAGTACTTC
cdr3_aa: CSARAVGRETQYF

j_call: TRBJ2-1
d_call: TRBD2
clone_size: NA
v_call: TRBV7-2
cdr3_nt: TGTGCCAGCAGCCTAACTAGCGGGGGCTCTAGGGCGTGGAATGAGCAGTTCTTC
cdr3_aa: CASSLTSGGSRAWNEQFF

j_call: TRBJ2-7
d_call: NA
clone_size: many
v_call: TRBV18
cdr3_nt: TGTGCCAGCTCCCGGGGCACCGGCGAGCAGTACTTC
cdr3_aa: CASSRGTGEQYF

j_call: TRBJ2-6
d_call: NA
clone_size: NA
v_call: TRBV29-1
cdr3_nt: TGCAGCGGACAAATCTCTGGGGCCAACGTCCTGACTTTC
cdr3_aa: CSGQISGANVLTF

j_call: TRBJ1-2
d_call: NA
clone_size: many
v_call: TRBV6-5
cdr3_nt: TGTGCCAGCAGTTCCCCGGGGGGGCAGGGTAATGGCTACACCTTC
cdr3_aa: CASSSPGGQGNGYTF

j_call: TRBJ2-7
d_call: NA
clone_size: many
v_call: TRBV7-9
cdr3_nt: TGTGCCAGCAGCTTAGACTTCGCGAGCGGGACATACGAGCAGTACTTC
cdr3_aa: CASSLDFASGTYEQYF

j_call: TRBJ2-1
d_call: NA
clone_size: many
v_call: TRBV21-1
cdr3_nt: TGTGCCAGCAGCTGGAGCTCTTCCTACAATGAGCAGTTCTTC
cdr3_aa: CASSWSSSYNEQFF

j_call: TRBJ2-5
d_call: NA
clone_size: many
v_call: TRBV6-1
cdr3_nt: TGTGCCAGCAGTGAAGCGATAAGGATACGGTACTTC
cdr3_aa: CASSEAIRIRYF

j_call: TRBJ2-7
d_call: NA
clone_size: NA
v_call: TRBV2
cdr3_nt: TGTGCCAGCAGAGCCGACAGGCCTAGCTACGAGCAGTACTTC
cdr3_aa: CASRADRPSYEQYF

j_call: TRBJ2-6
d_call: NA
clone_size: many
v_call: TRBV12-3/TRBV12-4
cdr3_nt: TGTGCCAGCAGTTTATCCGGGGCTGGGGCCAACGTCCTGACTTTC
cdr3_aa: CASSLSGAGANVLTF

j_call: TRBJ2-7
d_call: NA
clone_size: few
v_call: TRBV7-9
cdr3_nt: TGTGCCAGCAGCTTGGCTATAGGGTACGAGCAGTACTTC
cdr3_aa: CASSLAIGYEQYF

j_call: TRBJ2-3
d_call: TRBD2
clone_size: many
v_call: TRBV29-1
cdr3_nt: TGCAGCGTGACTAGCGGGAGCATGGGGCAGTATTTT
cdr3_aa: CSVTSGSMGQYF

j_call: TRBJ2-3
d_call: NA
clone_size: many
v_call: TRBV2
cdr3_nt: TGTGCCAGCACCCTCCTAGGCTTTACAGATACGCAGTATTTT
cdr3_aa: CASTLLGFTDTQYF

j_call: TRBJ2-3
d_call: NA
clone_size: many
v_call: TRBV7-6
cdr3_nt: TGTGCCAGCAGCTCGAATCCCACCGGGGATACGCAGTATTTT
cdr3_aa: CASSSNPTGDTQYF

j_call: TRBJ1-5
d_call: NA
clone_size: NA
v_call: TRBV27
cdr3_nt: TGTGCCAGCAGGACAGGAGCACGGCCCCAGCATTTT
cdr3_aa: CASRTGARPQHF

j_call: TRBJ2-5
d_call: NA
clone_size: few
v_call: TRBV9
cdr3_nt: TGTGCCAGCAGCTCCGGCGGATCCCAAGAGACCCAGTACTTC
cdr3_aa: CASSSGGSQETQYF

j_call: TRBJ1-4
d_call: NA
clone_size: many
v_call: TRBV4-2
cdr3_nt: TGTGCCAGCAGCCAAGATCCCTCGTGGGACGAGGAAAAACTGTTTTTT
cdr3_aa: CASSQDPSWDEEKLFF

j_call: TRBJ2-7
d_call: NA
clone_size: few
v_call: TRBV20-1
cdr3_nt: TGCAGTGCTAGAGATGGGGGGGCTTTCTACGAGCAGTACTTC
cdr3_aa: CSARDGGAFYEQYF